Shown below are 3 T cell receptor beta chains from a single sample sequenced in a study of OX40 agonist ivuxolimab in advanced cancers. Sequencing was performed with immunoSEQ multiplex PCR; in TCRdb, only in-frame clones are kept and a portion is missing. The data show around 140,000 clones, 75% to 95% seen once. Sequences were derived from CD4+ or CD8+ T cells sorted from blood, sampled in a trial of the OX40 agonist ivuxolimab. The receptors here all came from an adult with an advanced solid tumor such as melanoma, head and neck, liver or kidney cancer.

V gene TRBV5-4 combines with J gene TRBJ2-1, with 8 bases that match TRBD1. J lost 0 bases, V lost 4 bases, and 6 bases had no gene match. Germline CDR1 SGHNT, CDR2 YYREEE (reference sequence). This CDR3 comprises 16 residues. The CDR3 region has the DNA TGTGCCAGCAGCCCGGGGACAGGCCGCTCCTACAATGAGCAGTTCTTC. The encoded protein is CASSPGTGRSYNEQFF. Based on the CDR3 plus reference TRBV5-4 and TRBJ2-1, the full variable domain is ETGVTQSPTHLIKTRGQQVTLRCSSQSGHNTVSWYQQALGQGPQFIFQYYREEENGRGNFPPRFSGLQFPNYSSELNVNALELDDSALYLCASSPGTGRSYNEQFFGPGTRLTVL.

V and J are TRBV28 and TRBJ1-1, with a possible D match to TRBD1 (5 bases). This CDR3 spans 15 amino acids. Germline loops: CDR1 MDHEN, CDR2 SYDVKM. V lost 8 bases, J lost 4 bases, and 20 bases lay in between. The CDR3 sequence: CASLPSSGQGTEAFF. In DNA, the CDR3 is TGTGCCAGCCTTCCCAGTTCAGGACAAGGCACTGAAGCTTTCTTT.

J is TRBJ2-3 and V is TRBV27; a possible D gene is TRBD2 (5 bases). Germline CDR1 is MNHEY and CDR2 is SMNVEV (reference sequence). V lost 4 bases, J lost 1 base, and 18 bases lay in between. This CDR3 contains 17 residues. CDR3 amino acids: CASSSTSRGRGTDTQYF. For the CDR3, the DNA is TGTGCCAGCAGTTCCACGTCCCGAGGGCGGGGCACAGATACGCAGTATTTT.